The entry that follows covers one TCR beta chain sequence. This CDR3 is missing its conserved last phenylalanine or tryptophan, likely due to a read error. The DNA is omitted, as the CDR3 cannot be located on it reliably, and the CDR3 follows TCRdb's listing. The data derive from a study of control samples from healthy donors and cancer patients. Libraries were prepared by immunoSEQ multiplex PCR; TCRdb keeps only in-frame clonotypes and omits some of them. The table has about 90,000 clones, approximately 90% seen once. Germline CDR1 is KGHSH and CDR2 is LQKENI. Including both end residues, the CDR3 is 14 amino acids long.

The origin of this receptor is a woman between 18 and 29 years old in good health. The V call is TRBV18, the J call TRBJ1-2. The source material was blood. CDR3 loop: CASSPTRNHTGPES.